This TCR beta chain was sequenced for a study of CD8 T cells in Susac syndrome. CDR1 is KGHDR and CDR2 is SFDVKD in the germline V gene. CDR3 size: 12 residues. Trimming cost V 7 bases and J 6 bases, with 9 bases left between them. When the RNA was reverse transcribed, random hexamers were used with an input of roughly 0.5 to 1 ug. TCRdb reanalysed the immunoSEQ multiplex PCR reads using MiXCR and keeps one entry per CDR3 protein. This table has approximately 80,000 distinct CDR3 sequences, less than 95% appearing once. The receptor comes from a human donor with Susac syndrome. Specimen: CD8+ T cells from PBMCs. J is TRBJ2-1 and V is TRBV24-1, with a possible D match to TRBD1 (6 bases). The CDR3 loop is CATSGQFNEQFF. For the CDR3, the DNA is TGTGCCACCAGCGGACAGTTCAATGAGCAGTTCTTC.